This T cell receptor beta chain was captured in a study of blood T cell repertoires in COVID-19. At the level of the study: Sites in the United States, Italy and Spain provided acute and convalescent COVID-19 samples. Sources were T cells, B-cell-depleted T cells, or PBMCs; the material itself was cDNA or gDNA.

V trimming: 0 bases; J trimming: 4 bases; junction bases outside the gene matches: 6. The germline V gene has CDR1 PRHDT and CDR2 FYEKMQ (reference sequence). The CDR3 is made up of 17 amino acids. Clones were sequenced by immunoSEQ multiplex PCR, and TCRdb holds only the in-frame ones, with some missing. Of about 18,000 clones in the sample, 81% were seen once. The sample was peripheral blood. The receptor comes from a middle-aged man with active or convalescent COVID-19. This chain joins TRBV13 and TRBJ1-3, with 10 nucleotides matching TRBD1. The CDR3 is CASSLGPGQGIGNTIYF. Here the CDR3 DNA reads TGTGCCAGCAGCTTAGGCCCGGGACAGGGGATCGGAAACACCATATATTTT.